This TCR beta chain is from a study of cytomegalovirus exposure and HLA in healthy donors. CDR3 length: 15 amino acids. Germline-derived CDR1 and CDR2 are SGHNT and YYREEE (reference sequence). Losses at the gene ends were 4 bases for V and 2 bases for J; bases not matched to a gene: 6. TCRdb's table, derived via immunoSEQ multiplex PCR, lists solely in-frame clones and lacks some. The data show 150,000 or so clones, 89% seen once. The sample comprised PBMCs. The chain couples TRBV5-4 to TRBJ1-5; 7 positions match TRBD1. The clonotype originates from a woman younger than 35 in good health and CMV-seronegative. CDR3 coding DNA: TGTGCCAGCAGCCCCGACAGGGTTGGCAATCAGCCCCAGCATTTT. Encoded protein: CASSPDRVGNQPQHF.